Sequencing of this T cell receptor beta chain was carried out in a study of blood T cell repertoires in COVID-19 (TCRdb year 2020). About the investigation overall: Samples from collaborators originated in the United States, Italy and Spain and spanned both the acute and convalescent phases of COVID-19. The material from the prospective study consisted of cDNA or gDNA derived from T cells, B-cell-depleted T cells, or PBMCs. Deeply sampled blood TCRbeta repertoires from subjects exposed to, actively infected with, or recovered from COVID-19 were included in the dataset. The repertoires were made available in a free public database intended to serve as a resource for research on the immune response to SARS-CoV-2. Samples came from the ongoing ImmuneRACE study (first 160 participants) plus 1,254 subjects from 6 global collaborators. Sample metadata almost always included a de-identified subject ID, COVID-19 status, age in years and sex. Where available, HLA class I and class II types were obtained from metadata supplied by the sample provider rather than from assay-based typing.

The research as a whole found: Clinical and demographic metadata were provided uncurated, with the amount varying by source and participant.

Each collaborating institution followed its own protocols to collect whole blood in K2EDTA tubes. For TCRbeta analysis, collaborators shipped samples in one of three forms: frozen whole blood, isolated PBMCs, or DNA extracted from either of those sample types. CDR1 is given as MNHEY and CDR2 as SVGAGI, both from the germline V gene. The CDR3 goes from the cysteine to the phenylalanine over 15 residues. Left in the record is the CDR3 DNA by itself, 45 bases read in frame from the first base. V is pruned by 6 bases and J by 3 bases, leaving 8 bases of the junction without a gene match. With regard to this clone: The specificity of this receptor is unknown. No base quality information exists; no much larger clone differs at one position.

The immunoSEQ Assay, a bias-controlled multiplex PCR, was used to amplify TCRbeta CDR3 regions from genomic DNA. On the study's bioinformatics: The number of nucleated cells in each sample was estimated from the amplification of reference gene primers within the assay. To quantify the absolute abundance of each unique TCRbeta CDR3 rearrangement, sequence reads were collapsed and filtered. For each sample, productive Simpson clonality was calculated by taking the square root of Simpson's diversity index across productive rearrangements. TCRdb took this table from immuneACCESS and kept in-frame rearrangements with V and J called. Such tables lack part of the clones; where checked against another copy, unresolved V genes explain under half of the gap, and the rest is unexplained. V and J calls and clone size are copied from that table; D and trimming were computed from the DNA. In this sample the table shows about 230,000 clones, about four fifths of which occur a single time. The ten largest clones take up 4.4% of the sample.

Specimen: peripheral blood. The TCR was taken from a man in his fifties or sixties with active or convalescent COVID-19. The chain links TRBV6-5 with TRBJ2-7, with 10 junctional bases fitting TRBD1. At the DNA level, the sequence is TGTGCCAGCAGACTAGGACAGGGGGACTACTACGAGCAGTACTTC. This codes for CASRLGQGDYYEQYF.